This is a list of T cell receptor beta chains from one sample in a study of long-term antiretroviral therapy in people with HIV. Assay used: immunoSEQ multiplex PCR; TCRdb lists only in-frame clones, some missing. The table shows tens of thousands of clones, with roughly 80% occurring only once. Specimen: unsorted PBMCs, collected 0.3 years after starting antiretroviral therapy. The receptors were gathered from a man in his forties or fifties with HIV. CDR3s include the opening cysteine and the closing phenylalanine or tryptophan. A D gene is named only where the DNA matches it firmly. Clone size is shown for a subset of rows, as once, few, many or a class of expanded clone.

clone_size: .
v_call: TRBV7-9
d_call: TRBD2
j_call: TRBJ2-1
cdr3_aa: CASSLRGREGTYNEQFF
cdr3_nt: TGTGCCAGCAGCTTGAGAGGGCGGGAGGGGACCTACAATGAGCAGTTCTTC

clone_size: .
v_call: TRBV7-9
d_call: .
j_call: TRBJ1-4
cdr3_aa: CASSPGSANEKLFF
cdr3_nt: TGTGCCAGCAGCCCGGGGTCCGCTAATGAAAAACTGTTTTTT

clone_size: once
v_call: TRBV5-1
d_call: .
j_call: TRBJ1-4
cdr3_aa: CASSLEDGVKLFF
cdr3_nt: TGCGCCAGCAGCTTGGAAGACGGAGTAAAACTGTTTTTT

clone_size: few
v_call: TRBV2
d_call: .
j_call: TRBJ1-6
cdr3_aa: CASSLQSGDYNSPLHF
cdr3_nt: TGTGCCAGCAGTTTGCAGTCAGGGGACTATAATTCACCCCTCCACTTT

clone_size: .
v_call: TRBV30
d_call: TRBD1
j_call: TRBJ1-2
cdr3_aa: CAWSVAPGQGAGGYTF
cdr3_nt: TGTGCCTGGAGTGTAGCCCCTGGACAGGGGGCAGGTGGCTACACCTTC

clone_size: .
v_call: TRBV6-1
d_call: .
j_call: TRBJ1-1
cdr3_aa: CASRVQTYTEAFF
cdr3_nt: TGTGCCAGCAGGGTACAAACTTACACTGAAGCTTTCTTT

clone_size: .
v_call: TRBV27
d_call: .
j_call: TRBJ1-5
cdr3_aa: CASSLLNQPQHF
cdr3_nt: TGTGCCAGCAGTTTATTGAATCAGCCCCAGCATTTT

clone_size: .
v_call: TRBV4-1
d_call: .
j_call: TRBJ1-5
cdr3_aa: CASSREVLDQPQHF
cdr3_nt: TGCGCCAGCAGCCGCGAGGTCTTGGATCAGCCCCAGCATTTT

clone_size: .
v_call: TRBV7-9
d_call: .
j_call: TRBJ2-7
cdr3_aa: CASSLARGTSSYEQYF
cdr3_nt: TGTGCCAGCAGCTTAGCGAGAGGGACGAGCTCCTACGAGCAGTACTTC

clone_size: once
v_call: TRBV4-1
d_call: TRBD1
j_call: TRBJ1-2
cdr3_aa: CASSPGTGAYGYTF
cdr3_nt: TGCGCCAGCAGCCCCGGGACAGGGGCTTATGGCTACACCTTC

clone_size: few
v_call: TRBV2
d_call: .
j_call: TRBJ1-6
cdr3_aa: CASGSRDYNSPLHF
cdr3_nt: TGTGCCAGCGGCAGCCGGGACTATAATTCACCCCTCCACTTT

clone_size: .
v_call: TRBV7-9
d_call: TRBD2
j_call: TRBJ2-3
cdr3_aa: CASSFTPLAPTDTQYF
cdr3_nt: TGTGCCAGCAGCTTTACTCCACTAGCGCCGACAGATACGCAGTATTTT

clone_size: .
v_call: TRBV11-2
d_call: .
j_call: TRBJ2-7
cdr3_aa: CASSSRVPGRYEQYF
cdr3_nt: TGTGCCAGCAGCTCCAGGGTTCCTGGAAGATACGAGCAGTACTTC

clone_size: once
v_call: TRBV5-6
d_call: .
j_call: TRBJ2-7
cdr3_aa: CASSLDPRASSYEQYF
cdr3_nt: TGTGCCAGCAGCTTAGACCCCAGGGCTAGCTCCTACGAGCAGTACTTC